A selection of T cell receptor beta chains follows, all from one sample in a study of T cells in Graves' hyperthyroidism and ophthalmopathy. TCRdb fed the multiplex PCR reads into MiXCR, producing one record per CDR3 protein. The sample holds 200,000 to 250,000 distinct CDR3 sequences, about 15% seen once. The source material was blood. The receptors derive from a man aged 45-65 years with Graves' hyperthyroidism. CDR3s include the opening cysteine and the closing phenylalanine or tryptophan. The D gene is left open where the match is weak. Size values are once, few and many counts, or a class for expanded clones, and some rows have none.

D gene: TRBD1; J gene: TRBJ2-5; V gene: TRBV2; clone size: many; CDR3 protein: CASSVPGQGKETQYF; CDR3 DNA: TGTGCCAGCAGTGTACCGGGACAGGGAAAGGAGACCCAGTACTTC
D gene: TRBD2; J gene: TRBJ2-3; V gene: TRBV5-1; clone size: few; CDR3 protein: CASSLVAGGPTDTQYF; CDR3 DNA: TGCGCCAGCAGCTTGGTCGCGGGAGGACCCACAGATACGCAGTATTTT
D gene: TRBD2; J gene: TRBJ2-7; V gene: TRBV12-3/TRBV12-4; clone size: .; CDR3 protein: CASSPSGNEQYF; CDR3 DNA: TGTGCCAGCAGTCCTAGCGGGAACGAGCAGTACTTC
D gene: .; J gene: TRBJ2-2; V gene: TRBV5-4; clone size: .; CDR3 protein: CASSPKSGTGELFF; CDR3 DNA: TGTGCCAGCAGCCCTAAGAGCGGCACCGGGGAGCTGTTTTTT
D gene: .; J gene: TRBJ1-2; V gene: TRBV29-1; clone size: many; CDR3 protein: CSVLDLEGYTF; CDR3 DNA: TGCAGCGTTCTTGACTTAGAAGGCTACACCTTC
D gene: .; J gene: TRBJ1-3; V gene: TRBV5-5; clone size: .; CDR3 protein: CASSYPDANSGNTIYF; CDR3 DNA: TGTGCCAGCAGCTACCCTGACGCCAACTCTGGAAACACCATATATTTT
D gene: .; J gene: TRBJ1-1; V gene: TRBV27; clone size: many; CDR3 protein: CASSRTVLNMNTEAFF; CDR3 DNA: TGTGCCAGCAGTAGGACAGTACTAAATATGAACACTGAAGCTTTCTTT
D gene: .; J gene: TRBJ2-1; V gene: TRBV7-2; clone size: many; CDR3 protein: CASSPGAASPEQFF; CDR3 DNA: TGTGCCAGCAGCCCCGGGGCAGCAAGTCCTGAGCAGTTCTTC
D gene: TRBD2; J gene: TRBJ2-3; V gene: TRBV20-1; clone size: few; CDR3 protein: CSAGDRRAGFTDTQYF; CDR3 DNA: TGCAGTGCTGGAGACCGGCGAGCGGGATTCACAGATACGCAGTATTTT
D gene: .; J gene: TRBJ2-3; V gene: TRBV2; clone size: many; CDR3 protein: CASSEAFETDTQYF; CDR3 DNA: TGTGCCAGCAGTGAAGCGTTCGAGACAGATACGCAGTATTTT
D gene: TRBD2; J gene: TRBJ2-7; V gene: TRBV6-1; clone size: few; CDR3 protein: CASRSGGSEQYF; CDR3 DNA: TGTGCCAGCAGGAGCGGGGGGAGCGAGCAGTACTTC
D gene: .; J gene: TRBJ2-3; V gene: TRBV15; clone size: many; CDR3 protein: CATSRRREGTDTQYF; CDR3 DNA: TGTGCCACCAGCAGACGGAGGGAGGGCACAGATACGCAGTATTTT
D gene: TRBD2; J gene: TRBJ2-1; V gene: TRBV11-2; clone size: once; CDR3 protein: CASRLSTSGNEQFF; CDR3 DNA: TGTGCCAGCAGACTCTCGACTAGCGGGAATGAGCAGTTCTTC
D gene: .; J gene: TRBJ2-7; V gene: TRBV18; clone size: many; CDR3 protein: CASSPHGGNYEQYF; CDR3 DNA: TGTGCCAGCTCACCTCATGGCGGGAACTACGAGCAGTACTTC
D gene: .; J gene: TRBJ2-7; V gene: TRBV4-3; clone size: .; CDR3 protein: CASSQGAGQFYEQYF; CDR3 DNA: TGCGCCAGCAGCCAAGGGGCAGGGCAGTTTTACGAGCAGTACTTC
D gene: TRBD2; J gene: TRBJ2-7; V gene: TRBV20-1; clone size: many; CDR3 protein: CSAGTSGSYEQYF; CDR3 DNA: TGCAGTGCTGGGACTAGCGGGAGCTACGAGCAGTACTTC
D gene: .; J gene: TRBJ1-5; V gene: TRBV6-1; clone size: .; CDR3 protein: CASRRWGNNQPQHF; CDR3 DNA: TGTGCCAGCCGTCGTTGGGGGAACAATCAGCCCCAGCATTTT
D gene: TRBD1; J gene: TRBJ1-5; V gene: TRBV6-1; clone size: .; CDR3 protein: CASRIQGAGNQPQHF; CDR3 DNA: TGTGCCAGCAGGATACAGGGGGCAGGCAATCAGCCCCAGCATTTT
D gene: .; J gene: TRBJ2-1; V gene: TRBV12-3/TRBV12-4; clone size: few; CDR3 protein: CASSAVYNEQFF; CDR3 DNA: TGTGCCAGCAGCGCGGTGTACAATGAGCAGTTCTTC
D gene: TRBD2; J gene: TRBJ2-3; V gene: TRBV5-1; clone size: many; CDR3 protein: CASSFVAGRPGGTQYF; CDR3 DNA: TGCGCCAGCAGCTTCGTAGCGGGACGACCGGGGGGAACGCAGTATTTT
D gene: .; J gene: TRBJ2-5; V gene: TRBV27; clone size: .; CDR3 protein: CASSLSISETQYF; CDR3 DNA: TGTGCCAGCAGTTTATCGATTTCGGAGACCCAGTACTTC
D gene: .; J gene: TRBJ1-1; V gene: TRBV11-2; clone size: many; CDR3 protein: CASRRDNSDTEAFF; CDR3 DNA: TGTGCCAGCAGACGTGATAATTCTGACACTGAAGCTTTCTTT
D gene: .; J gene: TRBJ2-7; V gene: TRBV20-1; clone size: .; CDR3 protein: CSARDYRVSYEQYF; CDR3 DNA: TGCAGTGCTAGAGATTACAGGGTCTCCTACGAGCAGTACTTC
D gene: .; J gene: TRBJ2-7; V gene: TRBV20-1; clone size: .; CDR3 protein: CSARSWEGAYEQYF; CDR3 DNA: TGCAGTGCCAGAAGTTGGGAGGGGGCCTACGAGCAGTACTTC
D gene: .; J gene: TRBJ2-7; V gene: TRBV24-1; clone size: many; CDR3 protein: CATSDTGKAYEQYF; CDR3 DNA: TGTGCCACCAGTGATACAGGGAAGGCCTACGAGCAGTACTTC
D gene: .; J gene: TRBJ2-7; V gene: TRBV6-1; clone size: .; CDR3 protein: CASGPAGYEQYF; CDR3 DNA: TGTGCCAGCGGACCCGCCGGTTACGAGCAGTACTTC
D gene: TRBD1; J gene: TRBJ2-7; V gene: TRBV2; clone size: .; CDR3 protein: CASSFDRGYYEQYF; CDR3 DNA: TGTGCCAGCAGTTTCGACAGGGGCTACTACGAGCAGTACTTC
D gene: TRBD2; J gene: TRBJ2-7; V gene: TRBV5-1; clone size: .; CDR3 protein: CASSLALAGGSYEQYF; CDR3 DNA: TGCGCCAGCAGCTTGGCCCTAGCGGGAGGTTCCTACGAGCAGTACTTC
D gene: TRBD2; J gene: TRBJ2-3; V gene: TRBV7-2; clone size: many; CDR3 protein: CASSPLRSSGFTDTQYF; CDR3 DNA: TGTGCCAGCAGCCCGCTAAGATCTAGCGGCTTCACAGATACGCAGTATTTT
D gene: .; J gene: TRBJ1-1; V gene: TRBV30; clone size: many; CDR3 protein: CAWSTTGDTEAFF; CDR3 DNA: TGTGCCTGGAGTACGACGGGAGACACTGAAGCTTTCTTT
D gene: .; J gene: TRBJ1-2; V gene: TRBV3-1; clone size: .; CDR3 protein: CASSRAGGRDGYTF; CDR3 DNA: TGTGCCAGCAGCCGGGCAGGCGGACGGGACGGCTACACCTTC
D gene: .; J gene: TRBJ1-2; V gene: TRBV30; clone size: .; CDR3 protein: CAWSLPLDSRSGYTF; CDR3 DNA: TGTGCCTGGAGTCTCCCCCTGGACAGTCGGAGCGGCTACACCTTC
D gene: TRBD2; J gene: TRBJ2-3; V gene: TRBV11-2; clone size: many; CDR3 protein: CASSPILAGGTDTQYF; CDR3 DNA: TGTGCCAGCAGCCCGATCCTAGCGGGAGGGACAGATACGCAGTATTTT
D gene: TRBD1; J gene: TRBJ1-2; V gene: TRBV20-1; clone size: many; CDR3 protein: CSAEGDRGSYGYTF; CDR3 DNA: TGCAGTGCCGAAGGGGACAGGGGAAGTTATGGCTACACCTTC
D gene: .; J gene: TRBJ2-1; V gene: TRBV28; clone size: many; CDR3 protein: CASSFPGGGGEQFF; CDR3 DNA: TGTGCCAGCAGTTTCCCCGGGGGAGGGGGTGAGCAGTTCTTC
D gene: TRBD1; J gene: TRBJ2-3; V gene: TRBV20-1; clone size: many; CDR3 protein: CSADDRGGGADTQYF; CDR3 DNA: TGCAGTGCCGACGACAGGGGGGGCGGCGCAGATACGCAGTATTTT
D gene: .; J gene: TRBJ2-5; V gene: TRBV5-1; clone size: few; CDR3 protein: CASSPVLGQETQYF; CDR3 DNA: TGCGCCAGCAGCCCCGTCCTCGGGCAAGAGACCCAGTACTTC
D gene: .; J gene: TRBJ2-3; V gene: TRBV14; clone size: .; CDR3 protein: CASSQLAAHTDTQYF; CDR3 DNA: TGTGCCAGCAGCCAATTAGCGGCCCACACAGATACGCAGTATTTT
D gene: .; J gene: TRBJ2-1; V gene: TRBV7-9; clone size: few; CDR3 protein: CASRKRGNEQFF; CDR3 DNA: TGTGCCAGCAGGAAAAGGGGGAATGAGCAGTTCTTC
D gene: TRBD2; J gene: TRBJ2-3; V gene: TRBV2; clone size: many; CDR3 protein: CASSPGLAGGRATQYF; CDR3 DNA: TGTGCCAGCAGCCCGGGACTAGCGGGAGGGCGGGCAACGCAGTATTTT
D gene: TRBD1; J gene: TRBJ2-3; V gene: TRBV5-1; clone size: few; CDR3 protein: CASSSDRASTDTQYF; CDR3 DNA: TGCGCCAGCAGCTCCGACAGGGCTAGCACAGATACGCAGTATTTT
D gene: .; J gene: TRBJ2-7; V gene: TRBV6-1; clone size: .; CDR3 protein: CASRAGGGIYEQYF; CDR3 DNA: TGTGCCAGCAGGGCAGGGGGAGGAATCTACGAGCAGTACTTC
D gene: TRBD2; J gene: TRBJ2-1; V gene: TRBV3-1; clone size: many; CDR3 protein: CATSRVGTTEGGEQFF; CDR3 DNA: TGTGCCACCTCCAGGGTGGGGACTACGGAGGGCGGTGAGCAGTTCTTC
D gene: TRBD1; J gene: TRBJ2-1; V gene: TRBV9; clone size: many; CDR3 protein: CASSVGDRALNEQFF; CDR3 DNA: TGTGCCAGCAGCGTAGGGGACAGGGCCCTGAATGAGCAGTTCTTC
D gene: TRBD2; J gene: TRBJ2-1; V gene: TRBV19; clone size: few; CDR3 protein: CASSWVGGQNEQFF; CDR3 DNA: TGTGCCAGTAGTTGGGTGGGAGGGCAGAATGAGCAGTTCTTC
D gene: TRBD1; J gene: TRBJ1-1; V gene: TRBV19; clone size: .; CDR3 protein: CAGSKPTGGWTEAFF; CDR3 DNA: TGTGCCGGTAGTAAACCGACAGGGGGTTGGACTGAAGCTTTCTTT
D gene: .; J gene: TRBJ2-7; V gene: TRBV28; clone size: many; CDR3 protein: CASSLFGGGKTEQYF; CDR3 DNA: TGTGCCAGCAGTTTATTCGGGGGCGGCAAGACCGAGCAGTACTTC
D gene: TRBD2; J gene: TRBJ2-7; V gene: TRBV5-1; clone size: many; CDR3 protein: CASSLRLASSSYEQYF; CDR3 DNA: TGCGCCAGCAGCTTAAGACTAGCGTCAAGCTCCTACGAGCAGTACTTC
D gene: .; J gene: TRBJ2-1; V gene: TRBV3-1; clone size: many; CDR3 protein: CASSHSSKGGGEQFF; CDR3 DNA: TGTGCCAGCAGCCACTCGAGCAAAGGAGGTGGGGAGCAGTTCTTC
D gene: TRBD1; J gene: TRBJ1-2; V gene: TRBV2; clone size: .; CDR3 protein: CASRWTGPDGYTF; CDR3 DNA: TGTGCCAGCAGGTGGACAGGGCCCGATGGCTACACCTTC
D gene: .; J gene: TRBJ2-2; V gene: TRBV4-3; clone size: .; CDR3 protein: CASSPRAGFLAGELFF; CDR3 DNA: TGCGCCAGCAGCCCGCGTGCAGGGTTTTTGGCCGGGGAGCTGTTTTTT
D gene: .; J gene: TRBJ1-1; V gene: TRBV27; clone size: many; CDR3 protein: CASSLKRAGVTEAFF; CDR3 DNA: TGTGCCAGCAGTTTAAAGAGGGCAGGGGTGACTGAAGCTTTCTTT
D gene: .; J gene: TRBJ2-2; V gene: TRBV5-1; clone size: many; CDR3 protein: CASSLAAGSGGELFF; CDR3 DNA: TGCGCCAGCAGCTTGGCGGCGGGATCTGGCGGGGAGCTGTTTTTT
D gene: .; J gene: TRBJ2-7; V gene: TRBV20-1; clone size: .; CDR3 protein: CSARGTRGSSYEQYF; CDR3 DNA: TGCAGTGCCCGAGGAACGAGGGGCTCCTCCTACGAGCAGTACTTC
D gene: TRBD2; J gene: TRBJ2-1; V gene: TRBV24-1; clone size: .; CDR3 protein: CATTGAGGNNEQFF; CDR3 DNA: TGTGCCACCACGGGAGCGGGAGGTAACAATGAGCAGTTCTTC